This T cell receptor (beta chain) was recorded in a study of cytomegalovirus exposure and HLA in healthy donors. The junction had 13 bases not matched to a gene; V was cut back by 5 bases and J by 2 bases. CDR1 and CDR2 from the germline V gene are KGHSH and LQKENI. This CDR3 has 18 residues. Method: immunoSEQ multiplex PCR; TCRdb's copy keeps in-frame clones and lacks some. This table holds tens of thousands of clones, approximately 94% found once. Study-wide results and limits: According to a subsequent analysis, TCR clusters identified in the first cohort showed a tendency to co-occur across the approximately 120 validation repertoires. Rarity characterized most TCR sequences, yet some public TCRs appeared in many donors.

For this clone: The antigen is unknown.

The donors were members of the validation cohort, which comprised around 110 subjects and was separate from the first cohort of roughly 700 subjects. The chain is built from TRBV18 and TRBJ2-7; TRBD2 matches 12 bases. Material: PBMCs. The clonotype was recovered from a woman in her twenties or thirties in good health and CMV-seronegative. The CDR3 coding sequence is TGTGCCAGCTCAGCGACTAGCGGGAGCTTTAGGAGGGCCTACGAGCAGTACTTC. Translating gives CASSATSGSFRRAYEQYF. Combining the CDR3 with reference TRBV18 and TRBJ2-7 gives the whole variable domain NAGVMQNPRHLVRRRGQEARLRCSPMKGHSHVYWYRQLPEEGLKFMVYLQKENIIDESGMPKERFSAEFPKEGPSILRIQQVVRGDSAAYFCASSATSGSFRRAYEQYFGPGTRLTVT.